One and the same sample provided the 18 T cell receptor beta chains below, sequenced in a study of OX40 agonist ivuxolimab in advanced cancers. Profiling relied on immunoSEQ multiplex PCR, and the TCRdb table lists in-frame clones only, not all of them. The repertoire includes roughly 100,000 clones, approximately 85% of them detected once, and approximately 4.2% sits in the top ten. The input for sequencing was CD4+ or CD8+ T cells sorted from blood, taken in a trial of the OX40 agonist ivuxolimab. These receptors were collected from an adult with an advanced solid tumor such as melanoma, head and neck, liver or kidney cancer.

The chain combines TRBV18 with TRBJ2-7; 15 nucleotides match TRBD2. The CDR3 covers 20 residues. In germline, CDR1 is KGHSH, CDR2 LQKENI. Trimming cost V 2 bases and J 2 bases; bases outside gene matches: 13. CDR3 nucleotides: TGTGCCAGCTCACCAAAACAAATGGGACTAGCGGGAGGAGCTACCTACGAGCAGTACTTC. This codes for CASSPKQMGLAGGATYEQYF.

The CDR3 loop reads CASSDSPHSYEQYF. The CDR3 coding sequence is TGCGCCAGCAGTGATTCCCCCCACTCCTACGAGCAGTACTTC. The chain couples TRBV10-1 to TRBJ2-7; D not certain. The V end lost 3 bases, the J end lost 0 bases, and 9 bases lay between the germline ends. Per germline, CDR1 WNHNN and CDR2 SYGVQD (reference sequence). The CDR3 totals 14 residues.

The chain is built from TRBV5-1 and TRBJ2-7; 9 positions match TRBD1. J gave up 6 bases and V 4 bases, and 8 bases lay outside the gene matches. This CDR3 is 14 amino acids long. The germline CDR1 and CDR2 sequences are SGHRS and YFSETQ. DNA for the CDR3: TGCGCCAGCAGCCGACGGACAGGGGACCTCGAGCAGTACTTC. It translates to CASSRRTGDLEQYF.

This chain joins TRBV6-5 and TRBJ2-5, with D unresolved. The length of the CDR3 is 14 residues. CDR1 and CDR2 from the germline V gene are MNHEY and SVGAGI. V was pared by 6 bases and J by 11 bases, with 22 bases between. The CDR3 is CASSRPAGLSEQYF. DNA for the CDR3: TGTGCCAGCAGCCGCCCGGCAGGTTTGAGTGAGCAGTACTTC.

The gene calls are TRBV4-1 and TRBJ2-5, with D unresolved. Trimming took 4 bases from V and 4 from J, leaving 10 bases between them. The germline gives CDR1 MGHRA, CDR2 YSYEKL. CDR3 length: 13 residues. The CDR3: CASSLVLLETQYF. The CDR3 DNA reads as TGCGCCAGCAGCCTTGTACTGCTAGAGACCCAGTACTTC.

CDR3 in DNA: TGTGCCAGCAGTTACTCGTACGTTGACGGGAATTCACCCCTCCACTTT. This sequence encodes CASSYSYVDGNSPLHF. The chain is built from TRBV6-5 and TRBJ1-6; D is ambiguous. From germline, CDR1 is MNHEY and CDR2 SVGAGI. This CDR3 is built from 16 residues. V shed 0 bases and J shed 7 bases, with 13 bases lying between them.

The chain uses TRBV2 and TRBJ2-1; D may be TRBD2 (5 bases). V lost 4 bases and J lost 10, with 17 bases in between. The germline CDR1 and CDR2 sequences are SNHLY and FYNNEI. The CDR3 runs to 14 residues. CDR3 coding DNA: TGTGCCAGCAGTGCCCTGAATGAGGGCGGGGAGCAGTTCTTC. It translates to CASSALNEGGEQFF.

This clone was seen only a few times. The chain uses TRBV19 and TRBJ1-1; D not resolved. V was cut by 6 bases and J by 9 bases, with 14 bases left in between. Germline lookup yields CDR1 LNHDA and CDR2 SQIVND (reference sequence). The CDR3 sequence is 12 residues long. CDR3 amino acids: CASSIPGPQAFF. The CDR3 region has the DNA TGTGCCAGTAGCATCCCCGGGCCCCAAGCTTTCTTT.

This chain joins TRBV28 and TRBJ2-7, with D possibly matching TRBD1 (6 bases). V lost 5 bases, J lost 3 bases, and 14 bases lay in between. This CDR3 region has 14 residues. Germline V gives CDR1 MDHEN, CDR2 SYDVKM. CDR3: CASSPAGTHYEQYF. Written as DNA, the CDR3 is TGTGCCAGCAGTCCGGCCGGGACACACTACGAGCAGTACTTC. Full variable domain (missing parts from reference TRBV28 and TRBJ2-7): DVKVTQSSRYLVKRTGEKVFLECVQDMDHENMFWYRQDPGLGLRLIYFSYDVKMKEKGDIPEGYSVSREKKERFSLILESASTNQTSMYLCASSPAGTHYEQYFGPGTRLTVT.

CDR3 sequence (DNA): TGTGCCAGCAGTACGGGGACTAGCGGATACTACGAGCAGTACTTC. Protein: CASSTGTSGYYEQYF. This chain joins TRBV27 and TRBJ2-7; 11 bases align to TRBD2. The germline gives CDR1 MNHEY, CDR2 SMNVEV (reference sequence). V lost 5 bases, J lost 3 bases, and 6 bases stayed unmatched. The CDR3 sequence is 15 residues long.

The CDR3 is CASSGGHLSYNEQFF. The CDR3 region has the DNA TGTGCCAGCAGCGGAGGACACCTGTCCTACAATGAGCAGTTCTTC. V and J are TRBV5-4 and TRBJ2-1; perhaps D is TRBD1 or TRBD2 (5 bases each). This CDR3 region has 15 residues. V was shortened by 4 bases and J by 1 base, with 12 bases between the two germline ends. Germline V CDR1 and CDR2: SGHNT, YYREEE (reference sequence). Full variable domain (rest looked up from reference TRBV5-4 and TRBJ2-1): ETGVTQSPTHLIKTRGQQVTLRCSSQSGHNTVSWYQQALGQGPQFIFQYYREEENGRGNFPPRFSGLQFPNYSSELNVNALELDDSALYLCASSGGHLSYNEQFFGPGTRLTVL.

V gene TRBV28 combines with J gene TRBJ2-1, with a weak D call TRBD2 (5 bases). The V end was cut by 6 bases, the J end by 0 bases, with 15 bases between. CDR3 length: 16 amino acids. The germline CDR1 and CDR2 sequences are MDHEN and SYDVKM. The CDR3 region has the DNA TGTGCCAGCAGGCTCCTTTTGGGGAGCTCCTACAATGAGCAGTTCTTC. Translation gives CASRLLLGSSYNEQFF.

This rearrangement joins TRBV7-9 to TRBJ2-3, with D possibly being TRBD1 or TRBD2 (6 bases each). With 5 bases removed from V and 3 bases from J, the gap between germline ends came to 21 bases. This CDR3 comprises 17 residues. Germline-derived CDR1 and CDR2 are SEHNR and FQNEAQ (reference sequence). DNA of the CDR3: TGTGCCAGCAGCCTTGGTGGGGGGCGAATGGGAACAGATACGCAGTATTTT. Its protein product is CASSLGGGRMGTDTQYF. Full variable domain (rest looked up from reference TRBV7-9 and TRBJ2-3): DTGVSQNPRHKITKRGQNVTFRCDPISEHNRLYWYRQTLGQGPEFLTYFQNEAQLEKSRLLSDRFSAERPKGSFSTLEIQRTEQGDSAMYLCASSLGGGRMGTDTQYFGPGTRLTVL.

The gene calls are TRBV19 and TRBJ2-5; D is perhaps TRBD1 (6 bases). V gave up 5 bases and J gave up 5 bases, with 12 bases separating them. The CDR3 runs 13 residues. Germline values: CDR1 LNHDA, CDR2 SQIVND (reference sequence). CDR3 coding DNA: TGTGCCAGTAGTTCACAGGGTAGGGAGACCCAGTACTTC. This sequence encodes CASSSQGRETQYF. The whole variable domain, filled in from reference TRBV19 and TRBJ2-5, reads DGGITQSPKYLFRKEGQNVTLSCEQNLNHDAMYWYRQDPGQGLRLIYYSQIVNDFQKGDIAEGYSVSREKKESFPLTVTSAQKNPTAFYLCASSSQGRETQYFGPGTRLLVL.

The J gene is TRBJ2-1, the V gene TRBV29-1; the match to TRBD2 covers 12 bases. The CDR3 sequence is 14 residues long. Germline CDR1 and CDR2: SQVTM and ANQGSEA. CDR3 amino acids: CNARTSGALNEQFF. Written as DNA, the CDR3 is TGCAACGCCAGGACTAGCGGGGCTTTAAATGAGCAGTTCTTC.

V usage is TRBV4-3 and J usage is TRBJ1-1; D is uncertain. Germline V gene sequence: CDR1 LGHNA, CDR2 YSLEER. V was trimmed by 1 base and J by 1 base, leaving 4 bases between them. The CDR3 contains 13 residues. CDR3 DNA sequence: TGCGCCAGCAGCCAAGTTGCGAACACTGAAGCTTTCTTT. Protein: CASSQVANTEAFF.

CDR3 amino acids: CASSAASTGNTEAFF. The CDR3, as DNA: TGTGCCAGCTCAGCGGCCTCGACAGGGAACACTGAAGCTTTCTTT. The rearrangement links TRBV18 to TRBJ1-1; TRBD1 is a possible D gene (6 bases). The V and J ends lost 5 bases and 1 base respectively, with 14 bases between them. Germline CDR1 KGHSH, CDR2 LQKENI. The CDR3 contains 15 residues.

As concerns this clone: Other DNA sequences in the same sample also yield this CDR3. The CDR3 bases are TGTGCCAGCCCACTATTCCCGACTTCACGGGGATCCTACGAGCAGTACTTC. It specifies CASPLFPTSRGSYEQYF. This chain connects TRBV5-6 to TRBJ2-7; D perhaps matches TRBD2 (5 bases). The CDR3 length is 17 residues. With 7 bases removed from V and 1 base from J, the gap between germline ends came to 24 bases. Germline V gene lookup returns CDR1 SGHDT and CDR2 YYEEEE.